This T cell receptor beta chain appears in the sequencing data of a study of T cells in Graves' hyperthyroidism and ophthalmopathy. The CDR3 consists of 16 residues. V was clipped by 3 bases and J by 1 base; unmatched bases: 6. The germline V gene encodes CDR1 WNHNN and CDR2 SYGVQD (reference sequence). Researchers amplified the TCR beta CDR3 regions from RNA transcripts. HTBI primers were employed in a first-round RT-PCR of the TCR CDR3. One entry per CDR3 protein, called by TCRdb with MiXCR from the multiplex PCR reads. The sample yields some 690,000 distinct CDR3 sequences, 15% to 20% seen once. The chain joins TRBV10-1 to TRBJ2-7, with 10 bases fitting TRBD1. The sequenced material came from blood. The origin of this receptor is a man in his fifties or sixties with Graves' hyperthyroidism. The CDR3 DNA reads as TGCGCCAGCAGTGATCCGGGACAGGGGTGGTCCTACGAGCAGTACTTC. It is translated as CASSDPGQGWSYEQYF.